Listed below are T cell receptor beta chains from one sample, sequenced in a study of read filtering for tumor transcriptome and immune sequencing. Each CDR3 protein is one row after TCRdb ran MiXCR on the reads. The sample has fewer than 50,000 distinct CDR3 sequences, approximately 14% seen once. Sequenced sample: a population of CD138-negative cells sorted from bone marrow. The receptor source for this set is a donor aged 40 or over with multiple myeloma. The CDR3 runs from the conserved cysteine through the conserved F or W. A D gene is named only where the DNA matches it firmly. Only part of the rows carry a size: once, few, many, or a class if the clone is expanded.

CDR3nt	CDR3aa	d_gene	abundance	v_gene	j_gene
TGTGCCAGCAGTTTACGGCCCCCCAACAATCAGCCCCAGCATTTT	CASSLRPPNNQPQHF	.	.	TRBV28	TRBJ1-5
TGTGCCAGCAGTTTTTTCTCCGGGACTTCCGGGGAGCTGTTTTTT	CASSFFSGTSGELFF	.	many	TRBV6-5	TRBJ2-2
TGTGCCAGCAGCTTAAATTTAGGATCTAACTATGGCTACACCTTC	CASSLNLGSNYGYTF	.	few	TRBV7-2	TRBJ1-2
TGTGCCAGCAGTTTAAACACCCCAAATCAGCCCCAGCATTTT	CASSLNTPNQPQHF	.	many	TRBV28	TRBJ1-5
TGTGCCAGCAGCGTGGGGGGGCCCGCGTCTTCACCCCTCCACTTT	CASSVGGPASSPLHF	.	few	TRBV9	TRBJ1-6
TGTGCCAGCAGTCCAGGACCGAAAAGCCCAGCCAAAAACATTCAGTACTTC	CASSPGPKSPAKNIQYF	.	many	TRBV6-2/TRBV6-3	TRBJ2-4
TGCGCCAGCTGCCTAGACGGGGAAAATTACAATGAGCAGTTCTTC	CASCLDGENYNEQFF	.	many	TRBV5-1	TRBJ2-1
TGTGCCAGCAGAGGATTCGGACAGTCCTATAATTCACCCCTCCACTTT	CASRGFGQSYNSPLHF	.	many	TRBV27	TRBJ1-6
TGCGCCAGCAGCCAAGATAGGGTACTAGCGGGAGGAAACATTCAGTACTTC	CASSQDRVLAGGNIQYF	TRBD2	many	TRBV4-1	TRBJ2-4
TGTGCCAGCAGCTCGACACACGGAGCTCGGGAGACCCAGTACTTC	CASSSTHGARETQYF	.	few	TRBV13	TRBJ2-5
TGTGCCAGCAGTTTATCAGGGACAGTCAATGAGCTGTTCTTC	CASSLSGTVNELFF	TRBD1	.	TRBV27	TRBJ2-1
TGTGCCAGCAGCTTAGGTAGCGGGGGGTCAACAGATACGCAGTATTTT	CASSLGSGGSTDTQYF	TRBD2	.	TRBV7-8	TRBJ2-3
.	CISVPEAPGTSESKDTQYF	.	many	TRBV7-5	TRBJ2-3
TGTGCCAGCAGCCCCGAACGGCTAGCGGGAGCAGATACGCAGTATTTT	CASSPERLAGADTQYF	TRBD2	many	TRBV7-9	TRBJ2-3
TGTGCCAGCAGTTTGGGGGAAGGCGCAGATACGCAGTATTTT	CASSLGEGADTQYF	.	many	TRBV27	TRBJ2-3
TGTGCCAGCAGACCTGACAGGGGGCCTCGGGAGCAGTACTTC	CASRPDRGPREQYF	TRBD1	many	TRBV28	TRBJ2-7
TGTGCCAGTAGTGCCAGGACTAGCGGGAAATCCTACAATGAGCAGTTCTTC	CASSARTSGKSYNEQFF	TRBD2	.	TRBV19	TRBJ2-1
TGTGCCCCCAGGCAGTCCCAAGAGACCCAGTACTTC	CAPRQSQETQYF	.	many	TRBV21-1	TRBJ2-5
TGTGCCAGCAGTGAACAGGGGACAGGGAATGCAGATACGCAGTATTTT	CASSEQGTGNADTQYF	TRBD1	many	TRBV2	TRBJ2-3
TGTGCCAGCAGAAACCCCGACAATAGCAATCAGCCCCAGCATTTT	CASRNPDNSNQPQHF	.	many	TRBV21-1	TRBJ1-5
TGTGCCAGCAGTTTAGGGCTAGCGTACTCTAGCACAGATACGCAGTATTTT	CASSLGLAYSSTDTQYF	.	.	TRBV28	TRBJ2-3
TGCAGTGCTACGACTAGCGGGTTGTACACCGGGGAGCTGTTTTTT	CSATTSGLYTGELFF	TRBD2	many	TRBV20-1	TRBJ2-2
TGTGCCAGCTCACCGAATATGTACGAGCAGTACTTC	CASSPNMYEQYF	.	many	TRBV18	TRBJ2-7
TGCGCCAGCAGCGGTGGACTTTTCCAAGAGACCCAGTACTTC	CASSGGLFQETQYF	.	many	TRBV5-1	TRBJ2-5
TGTGCCAGCAGCTTCCTACGACTAGCGGGAGTCTATGAGCAGTTCTTC	CASSFLRLAGVYEQFF	TRBD2	many	TRBV7-9	TRBJ2-1